This TCR beta chain originates from a study of CD8+CD57+ T cells in acquired aplastic anemia. On the study more broadly: Mean DNA quantity obtained from sorted CD4+ and CD8+ cells was 3 to 3.5 ug. Study-level results: Between patients and controls, 25 to 30 CD8+ CDR3 sequences were found in common.

Investigators profiled TCR beta VDJ and CDR3 from genomic DNA template. Via MiXCR, TCRdb re-called the reads, giving one row per CDR3 protein. This sample carries about 150,000 distinct CDR3 sequences, about 48% of them seen once, and the ten largest clones take approximately 12%. This clonotype occurred many times. The antigen remains unidentified. Germline CDR1 and CDR2: MNHNS and SASEGT. The trim removed 3 bases at V and 2 bases at J, leaving 6 bases unmatched. The CDR3 has 15 residues. CD8+CD57+ cell expansion had been shown by flow cytometry in patients chosen for sequencing. The TCR was taken from a human donor with aplastic anemia. The chain combines TRBV6-1 with TRBJ2-7, with TRBD2 matching over 8 bases. Sequencing input: sorted CD4+, CD8+, or CD8+CD57+ T cells (not recorded which) from PBMCs. The CDR3 region has the DNA TGTGCCAGCAGTGAGGGCGGGGGGCCACCCTACGAGCAGTACTTC. Translating gives CASSEGGGPPYEQYF.